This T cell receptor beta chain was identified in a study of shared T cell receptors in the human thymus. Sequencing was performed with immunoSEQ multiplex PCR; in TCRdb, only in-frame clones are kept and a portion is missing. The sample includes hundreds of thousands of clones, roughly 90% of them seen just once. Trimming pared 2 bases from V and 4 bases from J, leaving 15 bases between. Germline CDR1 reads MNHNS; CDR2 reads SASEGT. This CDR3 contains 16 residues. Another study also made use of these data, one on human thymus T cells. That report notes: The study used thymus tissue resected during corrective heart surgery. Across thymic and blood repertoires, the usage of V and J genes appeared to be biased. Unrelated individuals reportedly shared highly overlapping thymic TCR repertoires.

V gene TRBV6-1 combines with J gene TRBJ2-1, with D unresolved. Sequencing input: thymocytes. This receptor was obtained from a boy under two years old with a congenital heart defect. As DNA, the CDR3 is TGTGCCAGCAGTGAAAAAAAATTAGAAAGATACAATGAGCAGTTCTTC. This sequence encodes CASSEKKLERYNEQFF.